These T cell receptor beta chains were read from a single sample in a study of shared clonotypes between healthy human individuals. Data came from immunoSEQ multiplex PCR; TCRdb stores just in-frame clones and leaves some out. The profile shows 850,000 to 1,200,000 clones, approximately 68% of them singletons. Input material: memory CD4+ T cells sorted from blood. The source of these receptors is a young man in good health. Both conserved end residues are part of each CDR3. A D gene is named only where the DNA matches it firmly. Part of the rows lack a size; the others show once, few, many or a class for expanded clones.

size: .
V: TRBV5-1
J: TRBJ2-2
D: .
CDR3: CSSRRYLEGSNTGELFF
DNA: TGCTCCTCCCGCCGCTACCTCGAAGGGTCGAACACCGGGGAGCTGTTTTTT

size: .
V: TRBV20-1
J: TRBJ2-3
D: .
CDR3: CSAPGLGTQYF
DNA: TGCAGTGCCCCGGGGCTGGGGACGCAGTATTTT

size: few
V: TRBV11-3
J: TRBJ1-2
D: .
CDR3: CASSLSGYGYTF
DNA: TGTGCCAGCAGCTTATCAGGCTATGGCTACACCTTC

size: .
V: TRBV7-9
J: TRBJ1-2
D: TRBD1
CDR3: CASSRTGGYGYTF
DNA: TGTGCCAGCAGCCGAACAGGGGGCTATGGCTACACCTTC

size: .
V: TRBV7-2
J: TRBJ2-7
D: TRBD2
CDR3: CASSWLLADEQYF
DNA: TGTGCCAGCAGCTGGCTACTAGCGGACGAGCAGTACTTC

size: once
V: TRBV11-2
J: TRBJ2-5
D: .
CDR3: CASSLVGTAVRETQYF
DNA: TGTGCCAGCAGCTTAGTAGGTACAGCGGTCCGGGAGACCCAGTACTTC

size: .
V: TRBV28
J: TRBJ2-7
D: .
CDR3: CASIDLVYPYEQYF
DNA: TGTGCCAGCATCGATTTGGTCTATCCCTACGAGCAGTACTTC

size: .
V: TRBV30
J: TRBJ2-3
D: .
CDR3: CAWSVGGIGTDTQYF
DNA: TGTGCCTGGAGTGTTGGAGGGATTGGCACAGATACGCAGTATTTT

size: .
V: TRBV5-1
J: TRBJ2-2
D: .
CDR3: CASLRDNTGELFF
DNA: TGCGCCAGCCTGAGGGATAACACCGGGGAGCTGTTTTTT

size: .
V: TRBV30
J: TRBJ2-1
D: .
CDR3: CAWSVKQGNAPRVEQFF
DNA: TGTGCCTGGAGTGTAAAACAGGGAAATGCCCCTAGAGTTGAGCAGTTCTTC

size: .
V: TRBV6-1
J: TRBJ2-7
D: TRBD2
CDR3: CASRKEERGYYEQYF
DNA: TGTGCCAGCAGGAAGGAGGAGCGGGGTTACTACGAGCAGTACTTC